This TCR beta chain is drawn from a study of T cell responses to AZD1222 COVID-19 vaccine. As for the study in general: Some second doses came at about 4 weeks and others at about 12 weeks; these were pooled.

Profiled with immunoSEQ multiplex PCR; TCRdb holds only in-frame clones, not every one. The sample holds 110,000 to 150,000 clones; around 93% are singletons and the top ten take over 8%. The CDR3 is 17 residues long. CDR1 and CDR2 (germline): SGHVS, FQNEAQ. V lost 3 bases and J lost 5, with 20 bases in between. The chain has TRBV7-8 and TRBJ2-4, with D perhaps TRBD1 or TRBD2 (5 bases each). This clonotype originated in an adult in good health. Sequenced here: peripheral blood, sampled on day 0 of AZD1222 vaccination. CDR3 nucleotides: TGTGCCAGCAGCTTCCCGAGGGACCGATTTAATCAAAACATTCAGTACTTC. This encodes CASSFPRDRFNQNIQYF.